What follows describes a single TCR beta chain. Its recognized antigen is unknown. Base-call qualities are not available, and no considerably larger clone is one nucleotide away. The library relied on the immunoSEQ multiplex PCR assay. This is the immuneACCESS table as TCRdb keeps it, with only in-frame sequences that have V and J called. A part of the clones is gone; compared with another copy, unresolved V genes explain less than half, and the rest is unexplained. This sample comprises approximately 44,000 clones, about 91% of them detected only once. The ten biggest clones cover 0.5% of the sample. The data derive from a study of T cell changes during pregnancy in multiple sclerosis (dated by TCRdb to 2018 to 2020). For context, the study as a whole: In women with multiple sclerosis, the researchers looked at how the T cell repertoire shifted as pregnancy progressed.

CDR1 and CDR2 are read off the germline V gene (reference sequence) as LNHDA and SQIVND. V is trimmed back by 9 bases and J by 5 bases, and the junction contains 9 bases that no gene match accounts for. Including cysteine and phenylalanine, the CDR3 has 15 amino acids. The read is trimmed to its CDR3 DNA, 45 bases read in frame from base 1. The sample here was CD4+ T cells from peripheral blood mononuclear cells, taken in the second trimester of pregnancy. The clonotype was recovered from a female donor in good health, enrolled as a control in a pregnancy study. The chain is encoded by TRBV19 joined to TRBJ2-5; 13 bases in the middle match TRBD2. The DNA sequence is given as TGTGCCAGCAAGACTAGCGGGGGGCCCATGGAGACCCAGTACTTC. This translates into CASKTSGGPMETQYF.